The 13 T cell receptor beta chains listed next were all sequenced from one sample in a study of shared clonotypes between healthy human individuals. Profiled with immunoSEQ multiplex PCR; TCRdb holds only in-frame clones, not every one. The repertoire consists of roughly 1.5 million clones, with 95% to 99% occurring once and the leading ten covering roughly 0.4%. Sequencing was done on a sample of naive CD4+ T cells sorted from blood. Subset meaning: CD45RA+ positively selected. The receptors originated from a man aged 25 to 40 in good health.

The chain joins TRBV19 to TRBJ1-5; the D is unclear. V lost 7 bases, J lost 5 bases, and 9 bases lay in between. Looked up from germline, CDR1 is LNHDA and CDR2 is SQIVND (reference sequence). This CDR3 contains 12 residues. The DNA of the CDR3 is TGTGCCAGTACTCGGTTCGATCAGCCCCAGCATTTT. Translating gives CASTRFDQPQHF.

This chain connects TRBV7-6 to TRBJ2-3, with D tentatively TRBD1 (6 bases). The CDR3 is 16 amino acids. Germline V gene data show CDR1 as SGHVS and CDR2 as FNYEAQ. V lost 4 bases and J 6 bases, leaving 20 bases between the germline ends. The CDR3 reads CASSSPPGHLGDTQYF. For the CDR3, the DNA is TGTGCCAGCAGCTCACCCCCGGGACACCTAGGGGATACGCAGTATTTT.

The chain has TRBV18 and TRBJ2-7; D is unresolved. V was cut by 8 bases and J by 0 bases, with 11 bases left in between. The CDR3 consists of 13 residues. Germline CDR1 is KGHSH and CDR2 is LQKENI. CDR3 in DNA: TGTGCCAGCAGAATGGGAAGCTCCTACGAGCAGTACTTC. The encoded protein is CASRMGSSYEQYF.

In its sample, this clone was seen once. The V call is TRBV2, the J call TRBJ2-3, with D tentatively TRBD1 or TRBD2 (5 bases each). This CDR3 region has 14 residues. Trimming left V 7 bases short and J 3 bases short, with 14 bases between. CDR1 SNHLY and CDR2 FYNNEI come from the germline V gene. The CDR3 DNA follows: TGTGCCAGCACTTGGGACCCTTCTACAGATACGCAGTATTTT. This encodes CASTWDPSTDTQYF.

V and J are TRBV2 and TRBJ1-1; D unclear. From germline, CDR1 is SNHLY and CDR2 FYNNEI. The germline V and J ends were trimmed by 5 bases and 3 bases, with 13 bases remaining between them. This CDR3 has 14 residues. In nucleotides, the CDR3 is TGTGCCAGCAGTACGACTGGGTTTCACACTGAAGCTTTCTTT. Translated, it gives CASSTTGFHTEAFF.

This clone was seen a single time. The chain employs TRBV7-9 and TRBJ2-1; D is possibly TRBD1 or TRBD2 (6 bases each). This CDR3 region has 15 residues. Germline V CDR1 and CDR2: SEHNR, FQNEAQ (reference sequence). V lost 4 bases to trimming and J lost 10 bases, with 20 bases between them. The CDR3 loop reads CASSWGASVILEQFF. As DNA, the CDR3 is TGTGCCAGCAGCTGGGGGGCTAGCGTAATATTAGAGCAGTTCTTC.

The chain links TRBV5-6 to TRBJ2-2; D might be TRBD2 (7 bases). The CDR3 contains 15 residues. The germline V gene has CDR1 SGHDT and CDR2 YYEEEE. The V and J ends lost 2 bases and 6 bases respectively, with 14 bases between them. CDR3 sequence: CASSLETGRAGELFF. CDR3 sequence (DNA): TGTGCCAGCAGCTTAGAAACAGGGAGGGCCGGGGAGCTGTTTTTT. Looking up the rest from reference TRBV5-6 and TRBJ2-2 gives the full variable domain: DAGVTQSPTHLIKTRGQQVTLRCSPKSGHDTVSWYQQALGQGPQFIFQYYEEEERQRGNFPDRFSGHQFPNYSSELNVNALLLGDSALYLCASSLETGRAGELFFGEGSRLTVL.

This clone is a singleton in its sample. This rearrangement joins TRBV5-5 to TRBJ2-7, with 10 nucleotides matching TRBD2. The V gene end was trimmed by 6 bases and the J gene end by 4 bases; junction bases not matched to a gene: 10. The CDR3 spans 15 residues. Germline V CDR1 and CDR2: SGHKS, YYEKEE (reference sequence). The CDR3 spells CASTSSGSGKYEQYF. For the CDR3, the DNA is TGTGCCAGCACGTCTAGCGGGAGTGGGAAATACGAGCAGTACTTC. Full variable domain (remainder filled in from reference TRBV5-5 and TRBJ2-7): DAGVTQSPTHLIKTRGQQVTLRCSPISGHKSVSWYQQVLGQGPQFIFQYYEKEERGRGNFPDRFSARQFPNYSSELNVNALLLGDSALYLCASTSSGSGKYEQYFGPGTRLTVT.

The chain has TRBV11-2 and TRBJ2-7; possible D gene TRBD2, 6 bases. The length of the CDR3 is 16 residues. V shed 1 base and J shed 0 bases, with 13 bases lying between them. Germline CDR1 reads SGHAT; CDR2 reads FQNNGV. CDR3 amino acids: CASSLAASGYSYEQYF. CDR3 nucleotides: TGTGCCAGCAGCTTAGCCGCAAGCGGGTACTCCTACGAGCAGTACTTC.

The rearrangement joins TRBV5-5 to TRBJ2-1; D is undetermined. Germline V lookup: CDR1 SGHKS, CDR2 YYEKEE (reference sequence). CDR3 length equals 16 residues. V was clipped by 2 bases and J by 4 bases, with 16 bases between them. The chain's CDR3 is CASSLSSIGQYNEQFF. The DNA of the CDR3 is TGTGCCAGCAGCTTAAGTTCCATCGGGCAGTACAATGAGCAGTTCTTC.

The chain carries TRBV27 and TRBJ2-7, with 10 bases matching TRBD2. CDR3 length: 17 amino acids. Trimming removed 5 bases from V and 4 bases from J; junction bases left unmatched: 14. CDR1 and CDR2 from the germline V gene are MNHEY and SMNVEV (reference sequence). Here the CDR3 reads CASSPHHPTSGAYEQYF. CDR3 bases: TGTGCCAGCAGTCCTCACCACCCCACTAGCGGGGCATACGAGCAGTACTTC.

V and J are TRBV7-8 and TRBJ1-5, with D uncertain. Germline CDR1 and CDR2: SGHVS and FQNEAQ. This CDR3 has 14 amino acids. Trimming removed 3 bases from V and 2 bases from J, with 8 bases in between. CDR3 coding DNA: TGTGCCAGCAGCTTCGGGAGGGGCAATCAGCCCCAGCATTTT. It yields the protein CASSFGRGNQPQHF.

This chain uses TRBV6-1 with TRBJ2-5; no reliable D call. Trimming took off 4 bases at V and 1 base at J, with 7 bases between the two ends. Germline V CDR1 and CDR2: MNHNS, SASEGT. The CDR3 runs to 13 residues. The CDR3 coding sequence is TGTGCCAGCAGTGTAAAGGGCCAAGAGACCCAGTACTTC. Its protein product is CASSVKGQETQYF.